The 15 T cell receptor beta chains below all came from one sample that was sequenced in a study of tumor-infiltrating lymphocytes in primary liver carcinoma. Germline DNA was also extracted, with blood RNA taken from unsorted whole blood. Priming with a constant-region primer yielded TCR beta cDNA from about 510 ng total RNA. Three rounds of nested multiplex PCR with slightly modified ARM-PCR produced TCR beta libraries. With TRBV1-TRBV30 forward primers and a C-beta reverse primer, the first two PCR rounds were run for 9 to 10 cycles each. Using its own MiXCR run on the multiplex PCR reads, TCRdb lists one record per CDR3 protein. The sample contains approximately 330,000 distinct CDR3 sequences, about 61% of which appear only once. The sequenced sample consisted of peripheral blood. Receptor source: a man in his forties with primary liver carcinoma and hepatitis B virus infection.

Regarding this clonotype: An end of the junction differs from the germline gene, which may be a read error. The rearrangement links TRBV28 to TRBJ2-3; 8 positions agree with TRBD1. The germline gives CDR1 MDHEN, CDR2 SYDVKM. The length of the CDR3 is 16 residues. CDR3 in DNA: TGTGCCAGCGAACAGGGGGTGTATTCTAGCACAGATACGCAATATTTT. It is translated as CASEQGVYSSTDTQYF.

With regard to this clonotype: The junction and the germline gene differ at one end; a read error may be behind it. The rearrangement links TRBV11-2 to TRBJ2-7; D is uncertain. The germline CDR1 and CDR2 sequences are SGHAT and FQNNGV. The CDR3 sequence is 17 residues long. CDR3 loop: CASSLVFTVGRSYEQHF. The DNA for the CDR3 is TGTGCCAGCAGCTTAGTTTTTACAGTTGGGCGGAGTTACGAGCAGCACTTC.

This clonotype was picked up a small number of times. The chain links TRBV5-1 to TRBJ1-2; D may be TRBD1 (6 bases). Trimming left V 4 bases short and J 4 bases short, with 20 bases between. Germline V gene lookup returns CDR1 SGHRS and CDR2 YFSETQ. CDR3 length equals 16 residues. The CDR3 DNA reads TGCGCCAGCAGCACCCAAACAGGGATTAACCGCTATGGCTACACCTTC. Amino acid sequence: CASSTQTGINRYGYTF.

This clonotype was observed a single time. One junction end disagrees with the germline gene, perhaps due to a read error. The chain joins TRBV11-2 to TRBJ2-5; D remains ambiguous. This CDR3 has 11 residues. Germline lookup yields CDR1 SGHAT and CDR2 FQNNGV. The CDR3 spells CGSSYQETQYF. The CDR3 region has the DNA TGTGGCAGCAGCTATCAAGAGACCCAGTACTTC. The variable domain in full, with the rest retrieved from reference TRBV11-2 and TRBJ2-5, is EAGVAQSPRYKIIEKRQSVAFWCNPISGHATLYWYQQILGQGPKLLIQFQNNGVVDDSQLPKDRFSAERLKGVDSTLKIQPAKLEDSAVYLCGSSYQETQYFGPGTRLLVL.

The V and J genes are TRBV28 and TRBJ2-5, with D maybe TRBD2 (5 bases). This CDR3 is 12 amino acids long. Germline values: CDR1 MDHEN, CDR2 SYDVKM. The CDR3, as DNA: TGTATCAGCAGTCCCGACGACGGGGCCCAGTACTTC. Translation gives CISSPDDGAQYF.

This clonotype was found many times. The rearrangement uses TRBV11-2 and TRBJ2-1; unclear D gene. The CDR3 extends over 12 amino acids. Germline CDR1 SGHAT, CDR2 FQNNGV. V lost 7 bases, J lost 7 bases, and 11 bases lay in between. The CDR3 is CASNLFSNEQFF. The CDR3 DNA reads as TGTGCCAGCAACCTCTTCTCTAATGAGCAGTTCTTC.

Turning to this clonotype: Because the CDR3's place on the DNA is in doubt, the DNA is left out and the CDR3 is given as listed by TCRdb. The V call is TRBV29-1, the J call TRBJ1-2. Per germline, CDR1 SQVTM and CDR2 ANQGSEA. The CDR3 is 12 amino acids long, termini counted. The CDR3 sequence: CSLETPNYGCTF.

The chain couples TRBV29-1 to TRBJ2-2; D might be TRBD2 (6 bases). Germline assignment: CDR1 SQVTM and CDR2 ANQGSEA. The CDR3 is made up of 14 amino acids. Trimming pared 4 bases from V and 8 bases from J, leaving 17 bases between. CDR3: CSVAERALTGELFF. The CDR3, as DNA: TGCAGCGTTGCAGAGCGGGCCTTAACGGGGGAGCTGTTTTTT.

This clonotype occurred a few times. Written as DNA, the CDR3 is TGTGCCAGCAGAGATAGCGGGAGAGGCCACGAGCAGTACTTC. This sequence encodes CASRDSGRGHEQYF. The rearrangement joins TRBV7-9 to TRBJ2-7; 9 bases are a match to TRBD2. The junction had 8 bases not matched to a gene; V was cut back by 6 bases and J by 5 bases. From germline, CDR1 is SEHNR and CDR2 FQNEAQ (reference sequence). CDR3 length: 14 residues.

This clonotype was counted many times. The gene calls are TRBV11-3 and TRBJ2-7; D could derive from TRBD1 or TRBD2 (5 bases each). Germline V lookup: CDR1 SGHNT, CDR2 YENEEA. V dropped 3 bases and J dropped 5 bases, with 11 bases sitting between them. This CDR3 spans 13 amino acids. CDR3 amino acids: CASSFDGADEQYF. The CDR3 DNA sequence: TGTGCCAGCAGCTTTGACGGGGCGGACGAGCAGTACTTC.

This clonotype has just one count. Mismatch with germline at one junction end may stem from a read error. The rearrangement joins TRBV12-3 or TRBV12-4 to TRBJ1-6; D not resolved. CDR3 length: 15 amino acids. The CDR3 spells CASSYDGVDNSSPRF. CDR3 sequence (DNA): TGTGCCAGCAGTTACGATGGCGTCGATAATTCATCCCCCCGCTTT.

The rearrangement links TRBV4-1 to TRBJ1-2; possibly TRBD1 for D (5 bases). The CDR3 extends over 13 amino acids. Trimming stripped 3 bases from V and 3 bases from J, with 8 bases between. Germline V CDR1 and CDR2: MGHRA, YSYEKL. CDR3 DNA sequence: TGCGCCAGCAGCCATGGGGCCTACTATGGCTACACCTTC. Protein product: CASSHGAYYGYTF.

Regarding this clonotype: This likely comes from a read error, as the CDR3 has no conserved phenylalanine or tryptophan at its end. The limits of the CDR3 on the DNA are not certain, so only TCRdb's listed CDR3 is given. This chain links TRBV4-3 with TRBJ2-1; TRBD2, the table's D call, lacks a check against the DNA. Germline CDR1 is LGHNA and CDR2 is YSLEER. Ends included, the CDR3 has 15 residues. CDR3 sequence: CASSQTRGPVREQFS.

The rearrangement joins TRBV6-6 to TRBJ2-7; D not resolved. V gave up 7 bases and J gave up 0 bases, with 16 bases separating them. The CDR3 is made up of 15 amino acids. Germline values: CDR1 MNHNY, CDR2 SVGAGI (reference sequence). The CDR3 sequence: CASNAQSLSSYEQYF. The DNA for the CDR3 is TGTGCCAGCAATGCCCAATCCCTTAGCTCCTACGAGCAGTACTTC.

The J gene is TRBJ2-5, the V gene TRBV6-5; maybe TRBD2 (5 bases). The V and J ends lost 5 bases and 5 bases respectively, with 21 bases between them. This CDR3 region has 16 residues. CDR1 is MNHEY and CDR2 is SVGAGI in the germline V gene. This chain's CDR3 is CASSAIVGSVAETQYF. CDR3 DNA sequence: TGTGCCAGCAGTGCAATCGTCGGTAGCGTTGCGGAGACCCAGTACTTC.